This T cell receptor (beta chain) comes out of a study of T cells in Graves' hyperthyroidism and ophthalmopathy. Amplified TCR beta CDR3 regions came from RNA transcripts. First-round RT-PCR targeting the TCR CDR3 was performed with the HTBI primer set. One entry per CDR3 protein, called by TCRdb with MiXCR from the multiplex PCR reads. Of some 380,000 distinct CDR3 sequences in the sample, about 13% were seen once. This clonotype was detected ten times or more. The CDR3 is 16 amino acids. The junction had 9 bases not matched to a gene; V was cut back by 7 bases and J by 3 bases. This sequence was found in a man aged 25 to 45 with Graves' hyperthyroidism that later progressed to Graves' ophthalmopathy. The sample consisted of blood. The chain uses TRBV12-3 or TRBV12-4 and TRBJ2-2, with 9 bases aligning to TRBD1. The CDR3 spells CASNPGTGYDTGELFF. The CDR3 bases are TGTGCCAGCAACCCCGGGACAGGGTACGACACCGGGGAGCTGTTTTTT.